This T cell receptor beta chain was documented in a study of blood T cell repertoires in COVID-19. The wider study: Some COVID-19 samples were acute and others convalescent; all came from the United States, Italy and Spain. PBMCs, B-cell-depleted T cells, or T cells provided the cDNA or gDNA that made up the material.

After removal of 3 bases from V and 4 bases from J, the junction contained 15 bases not matched to a gene. From germline, CDR1 is MNHEY and CDR2 SMNVEV (reference sequence). The CDR3 sequence is 18 residues long. In the study's own analysis: Counts of nucleated cells, estimated from reference gene primer amplification, were obtained. Sequencing used immunoSEQ multiplex PCR; TCRdb keeps in-frame clones, though not all of them. The DNA was the basis for D and trimming; V, J and clone size are from that table. The sample holds some 190,000 clones; approximately 86% are singletons and the top ten take less than 1.5%.

This clonotype originated in a man aged 25-40 years with acute or convalescent COVID-19. Specimen: peripheral blood. The chain carries TRBV27 and TRBJ1-2; TRBD1 aligns across 9 bases. The CDR3 DNA follows: TGTGCCAGCAGTTTTGGGGGGGGTCGGGACAGGGACTCCTATGGCTACACCTTC. It encodes CASSFGGGRDRDSYGYTF.